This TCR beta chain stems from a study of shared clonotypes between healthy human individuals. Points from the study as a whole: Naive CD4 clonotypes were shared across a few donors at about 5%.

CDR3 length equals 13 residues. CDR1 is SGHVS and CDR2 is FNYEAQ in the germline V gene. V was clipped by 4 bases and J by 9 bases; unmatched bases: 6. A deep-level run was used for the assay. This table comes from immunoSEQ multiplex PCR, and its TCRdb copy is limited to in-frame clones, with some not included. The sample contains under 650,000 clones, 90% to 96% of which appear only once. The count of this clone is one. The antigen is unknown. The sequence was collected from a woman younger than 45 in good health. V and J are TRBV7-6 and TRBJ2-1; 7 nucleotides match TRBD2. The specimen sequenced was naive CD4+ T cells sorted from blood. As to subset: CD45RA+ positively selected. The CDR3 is CASSSGLDSEQFF. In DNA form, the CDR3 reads TGTGCCAGCAGCTCCGGACTAGATAGTGAGCAGTTCTTC. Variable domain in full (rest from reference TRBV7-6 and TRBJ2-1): GAGVSQSPRYKVTKRGQDVALRCDPISGHVSLYWYRQALGQGPEFLTYFNYEAQQDKSGLPNDRFSAERPEGSISTLTIQRTEQRDSAMYRCASSSGLDSEQFFGPGTRLTVL.